The rows below give T cell receptor beta chains drawn from one sample of a study of cytomegalovirus exposure and HLA in healthy donors. The assay was immunoSEQ multiplex PCR, and TCRdb's table has in-frame clones only and misses some. The data show roughly 150,000 clones, about three quarters seen once. The specimen was PBMCs. The receptors derive from a male donor in good health and CMV-seronegative. CDR3s include the opening cysteine and the closing phenylalanine or tryptophan. The order of the fields is CDR3 DNA, CDR3 protein, J gene, V gene, D gene, clone size. The D gene is left open where the match is weak. Expanded clones get a size class; other rows say once, few or many, or leave the size out.

CDR3 DNA: TGTGCCAGTAGTACGACAGGGGTTTCCTACAATGAGCAGTTCTTC
CDR3 protein: CASSTTGVSYNEQFF
J gene: TRBJ2-1
V gene: TRBV19
D gene: TRBD1
clone size: NA

CDR3 DNA: TGCAGCGTTGAGAGTCGGGGGGCTGGTAATGAGCAGTTCTTC
CDR3 protein: CSVESRGAGNEQFF
J gene: TRBJ2-1
V gene: TRBV29-1
D gene: NA
clone size: NA

CDR3 DNA: TGTGCCAGTAGTATAGGGGACAGGAGACTTAATAACTATGGCTACACCTTC
CDR3 protein: CASSIGDRRLNNYGYTF
J gene: TRBJ1-2
V gene: TRBV19
D gene: TRBD1
clone size: NA

CDR3 DNA: TGTGCCAGCTCACCACCCGGGGGAAGAAACACCATATATTTT
CDR3 protein: CASSPPGGRNTIYF
J gene: TRBJ1-3
V gene: TRBV18
D gene: NA
clone size: NA

CDR3 DNA: TGTGCCAGCAGCTTATCCGGGATCGGCGAGCAGTACTTC
CDR3 protein: CASSLSGIGEQYF
J gene: TRBJ2-7
V gene: TRBV5-6
D gene: NA
clone size: NA

CDR3 DNA: TGTGCCAGCCTTGAAGCAGGGGAGGGCACTGAAGCTTTCTTT
CDR3 protein: CASLEAGEGTEAFF
J gene: TRBJ1-1
V gene: TRBV19
D gene: NA
clone size: once

CDR3 DNA: TGTGCCAGCTCCCCTGGGGGACTAGCGGCTAACACCGGGGAGCTGTTTTTT
CDR3 protein: CASSPGGLAANTGELFF
J gene: TRBJ2-2
V gene: TRBV9
D gene: TRBD2
clone size: NA

CDR3 DNA: TGTGCCAGCAGCTCCTGTGCGGCACAAGCGAAGCAAGAGACCCAGTACTTC
CDR3 protein: CASSSCAAQAKQETQYF
J gene: TRBJ2-5
V gene: TRBV11-2
D gene: NA
clone size: NA

CDR3 DNA: TGCGCCAGCAGCCGACTAGCGGGGGGGGATTACGAGCAGTACTTC
CDR3 protein: CASSRLAGGDYEQYF
J gene: TRBJ2-7
V gene: TRBV4-3
D gene: TRBD2
clone size: NA

CDR3 DNA: TGTGCCAGCAGGGGTTTAGGGGGCGGGGAGGCTTTCTTT
CDR3 protein: CASRGLGGGEAFF
J gene: TRBJ1-1
V gene: TRBV27
D gene: TRBD1
clone size: NA

CDR3 DNA: TGTGCCAGTAGTATCCAGGGGAGCTCTGGAAACACCATATATTTT
CDR3 protein: CASSIQGSSGNTIYF
J gene: TRBJ1-3
V gene: TRBV19
D gene: NA
clone size: NA

CDR3 DNA: TGTGCCAGCAGCCCCGGAAGCGGGGGGCGTGAGACCCAGTACTTC
CDR3 protein: CASSPGSGGRETQYF
J gene: TRBJ2-5
V gene: TRBV11-1
D gene: TRBD2
clone size: NA

CDR3 DNA: TGTGCCAGTAGTATTTACACGGGACAGGGAGAAGAGACCCAGTACTTC
CDR3 protein: CASSIYTGQGEETQYF
J gene: TRBJ2-5
V gene: TRBV19
D gene: TRBD1
clone size: NA

CDR3 DNA: TGCGCCAGCAGCACGGACAGGGGGAGGGCTGAAGCTTTCTTT
CDR3 protein: CASSTDRGRAEAFF
J gene: TRBJ1-1
V gene: TRBV5-1
D gene: TRBD1
clone size: few

CDR3 DNA: TGTGCCAGCAGTGATAACGGGGGGCCCCAGGAGACCCAGTACTTC
CDR3 protein: CASSDNGGPQETQYF
J gene: TRBJ2-5
V gene: TRBV6-1
D gene: NA
clone size: NA

CDR3 DNA: TGTGCCAGCTCACGTACAGGGGGCGTAACTGAAGCTTTCTTT
CDR3 protein: CASSRTGGVTEAFF
J gene: TRBJ1-1
V gene: TRBV18
D gene: TRBD1
clone size: NA

CDR3 DNA: TGTGCCTGGAGCCTCGGACAGGGTTACCACGAGCAGTACTTC
CDR3 protein: CAWSLGQGYHEQYF
J gene: TRBJ2-7
V gene: TRBV30
D gene: TRBD1
clone size: few

CDR3 DNA: TGTGCCAGCAGCAGGAGGACGGATGGCTACACCTTC
CDR3 protein: CASSRRTDGYTF
J gene: TRBJ1-2
V gene: TRBV7-2
D gene: NA
clone size: NA

CDR3 DNA: TGTGCCAGCAGCGCGAGGGGCGGGGGAACTAACTATGGCTACACCTTC
CDR3 protein: CASSARGGGTNYGYTF
J gene: TRBJ1-2
V gene: TRBV9
D gene: NA
clone size: once

CDR3 DNA: TGTGCCAGCAGCTTGCGGACTAGCGGGGGGGCCGGGGAGCTGTTTTTT
CDR3 protein: CASSLRTSGGAGELFF
J gene: TRBJ2-2
V gene: TRBV9
D gene: TRBD2
clone size: NA

CDR3 DNA: TGTGCCAGCAGCTCCCGAGGGTCCTCCTACGAGCAGTACTTC
CDR3 protein: CASSSRGSSYEQYF
J gene: TRBJ2-7
V gene: TRBV11-3
D gene: NA
clone size: NA

CDR3 DNA: TGTGCCAGCAGCCGAGTAGCGGGGAGGGACGAGCAGTACTTC
CDR3 protein: CASSRVAGRDEQYF
J gene: TRBJ2-7
V gene: TRBV7-2
D gene: TRBD2
clone size: NA

CDR3 DNA: TGTGCCAGTAGTATAGTCCTAGCGGGAGGACGCGAGCAGTACTTC
CDR3 protein: CASSIVLAGGREQYF
J gene: TRBJ2-7
V gene: TRBV19
D gene: TRBD2
clone size: few

CDR3 DNA: TGTGCCAGCAGTTACGTGGGAGGAGGCTATGGCTACACCTTC
CDR3 protein: CASSYVGGGYGYTF
J gene: TRBJ1-2
V gene: TRBV6-5
D gene: NA
clone size: once

CDR3 DNA: TGCGCCAGCTCCGGATCGGGGTTGGTGGATGGCTACACCTTC
CDR3 protein: CASSGSGLVDGYTF
J gene: TRBJ1-2
V gene: TRBV5-1
D gene: NA
clone size: once

CDR3 DNA: TGTGCCAGCAGTGACCCAGGGAATCTTGAAAAACTGTTTTTT
CDR3 protein: CASSDPGNLEKLFF
J gene: TRBJ1-4
V gene: TRBV6-1
D gene: NA
clone size: NA

CDR3 DNA: TGTTCCAGCAGCCCATTAGGCATACAGGGCTCCTACGAGCAGTACTTC
CDR3 protein: CSSSPLGIQGSYEQYF
J gene: TRBJ2-7
V gene: TRBV7-9
D gene: NA
clone size: NA

CDR3 DNA: TGTGCCAGCAGCGGGTCCATACGGGACACACACCCGTCGAGGGGAAAACTGTTTTTT
CDR3 protein: CASSGSIRDTHPSRGKLFF
J gene: TRBJ1-4
V gene: TRBV7-2
D gene: NA
clone size: NA

CDR3 DNA: TGTGCCAGCAGGTCCCGGGACAGCGGCAACTACGAGCAGTACTTC
CDR3 protein: CASRSRDSGNYEQYF
J gene: TRBJ2-7
V gene: TRBV7-9
D gene: TRBD1
clone size: NA

CDR3 DNA: TGTGCCAGCAGCTTCACAGGGGGATACACTGAAGCTTTCTTT
CDR3 protein: CASSFTGGYTEAFF
J gene: TRBJ1-1
V gene: TRBV7-2
D gene: TRBD1
clone size: NA

CDR3 DNA: TGTGCCAGCAGCTCGGGACAGCCGGGGTCCTACGAGCAGTACTTC
CDR3 protein: CASSSGQPGSYEQYF
J gene: TRBJ2-7
V gene: TRBV5-5
D gene: TRBD1
clone size: few

CDR3 DNA: TGTGCCAGCAGCCAAGATCATAGCGGGAGGGCCGCTAGCACAGATACGCAGTATTTT
CDR3 protein: CASSQDHSGRAASTDTQYF
J gene: TRBJ2-3
V gene: TRBV4-2
D gene: TRBD2
clone size: once

CDR3 DNA: TGCGCCAGCAGCTCTTTTCCTAGCGGGAGGCGGGAGACCCAGTACTTC
CDR3 protein: CASSSFPSGRRETQYF
J gene: TRBJ2-5
V gene: TRBV5-1
D gene: TRBD2
clone size: NA

CDR3 DNA: TGTGCCAGCAGCACCCCAGGGGTTCATGAAGCTTTCTTT
CDR3 protein: CASSTPGVHEAFF
J gene: TRBJ1-1
V gene: TRBV11-3
D gene: NA
clone size: once

CDR3 DNA: TGTGCCAGCAGTGACGACAGGTTGAACACTGAAGCTTTCTTT
CDR3 protein: CASSDDRLNTEAFF
J gene: TRBJ1-1
V gene: TRBV2
D gene: NA
clone size: once

CDR3 DNA: TGCGCCAGCAGCGCCGGGACAGGGGCCTACGAGCAGTACTTC
CDR3 protein: CASSAGTGAYEQYF
J gene: TRBJ2-7
V gene: TRBV5-1
D gene: TRBD1
clone size: NA

CDR3 DNA: TGTGCCAGCAGCTTAGTACCTAGCGGGTCCTCCTACGAGCAGTACTTC
CDR3 protein: CASSLVPSGSSYEQYF
J gene: TRBJ2-7
V gene: TRBV7-2
D gene: TRBD2
clone size: once

CDR3 DNA: TGTGCCGGCCATGACACTAACTATGGCTACACCTTC
CDR3 protein: CAGHDTNYGYTF
J gene: TRBJ1-2
V gene: TRBV30
D gene: NA
clone size: NA

CDR3 DNA: TGTGCCAGCAGTTTATGGGCCTTGACAGGTCAGGGAAAACTGTTTTTT
CDR3 protein: CASSLWALTGQGKLFF
J gene: TRBJ1-4
V gene: TRBV27
D gene: NA
clone size: NA

CDR3 DNA: TGTGCCAGCAGTGAAGTGAGCGGGGGGAAAAACCCTCCTGGTGAGCAGTTCTTC
CDR3 protein: CASSEVSGGKNPPGEQFF
J gene: TRBJ2-1
V gene: TRBV25-1
D gene: TRBD2
clone size: NA

CDR3 DNA: TGTGCCAGTAGTGAGGGGGACTACGAGCAGTACTTC
CDR3 protein: CASSEGDYEQYF
J gene: TRBJ2-7
V gene: TRBV19
D gene: NA
clone size: NA

CDR3 DNA: TGTGCCAGCAGTAGGACCAGGGTCGAGACCCAGTACTTC
CDR3 protein: CASSRTRVETQYF
J gene: TRBJ2-5
V gene: TRBV2
D gene: NA
clone size: few

CDR3 DNA: TGTGCCAGCAGTTCAGGAGATGACTATGGCTGCACCTTC
CDR3 protein: CASSSGDDYGCTF
J gene: TRBJ1-2
V gene: TRBV27
D gene: NA
clone size: NA

CDR3 DNA: TGTGCCAGCACTTCCTGGCCCTACGAGCAGTACTTC
CDR3 protein: CASTSWPYEQYF
J gene: TRBJ2-7
V gene: TRBV6-1
D gene: NA
clone size: NA

CDR3 DNA: TGCGCCAGCAGCTTGGCCGGGACTAGCGTTTACGAGCAGTACTTC
CDR3 protein: CASSLAGTSVYEQYF
J gene: TRBJ2-7
V gene: TRBV5-1
D gene: TRBD2
clone size: NA

CDR3 DNA: TGCAGTGCCCCAGATAAAGATACGCAGTATTTT
CDR3 protein: CSAPDKDTQYF
J gene: TRBJ2-3
V gene: TRBV20-1
D gene: NA
clone size: NA

CDR3 DNA: TGTGCCAGCAGCCGGACAGGGGGACCTTCACCCCTCCACTTT
CDR3 protein: CASSRTGGPSPLHF
J gene: TRBJ1-6
V gene: TRBV7-3
D gene: TRBD1
clone size: NA

CDR3 DNA: TGTCCCGGCACAGATACGCAGTATTTT
CDR3 protein: CPGTDTQYF
J gene: TRBJ2-3
V gene: TRBV6-4
D gene: NA
clone size: NA